This TCR beta chain was recovered during a study of blood T cell repertoires in COVID-19. Study details: Acute-phase and convalescent COVID-19 samples originated in the United States, Italy and Spain.

In the original processing: It was from reference gene primer amplification that nucleated cell counts were estimated. Sequenced by immunoSEQ multiplex PCR; TCRdb stores in-frame clones only, minus some. V and J calls and clone size are as listed in that table; D and trimming were resolved from the DNA. Seen here are fewer than 300,000 clones, about nine tenths observed once, and the top ten hold 1.5%. Trimming shortened V by 6 bases and J by 0 bases, and 9 bases separated the two germline ends. The CDR3 totals 14 residues. Germline-derived CDR1 and CDR2 are ENHRY and SYGVKD. The sequence was obtained from a woman aged 40 to 55 who had recovered from COVID-19. The sequencing input was peripheral blood. The chain combines TRBV10-3 with TRBJ1-3; TRBD1 is a possible D gene (5 bases). The CDR3 sequence: CAISAGFSGNTIYF. The CDR3, as DNA: TGTGCCATCAGCGCAGGGTTCTCTGGAAACACCATATATTTT.